The 2 T cell receptor beta chains listed next were all sequenced from one sample in a study of blood T cell repertoires in COVID-19. Produced via immunoSEQ multiplex PCR; TCRdb's table is partial and in-frame only. Of approximately 63,000 clones listed, approximately 90% are singletons. The sequenced sample was peripheral blood. The receptors shown here come from a woman aged 60-75 years with COVID-19, enrolled during active disease.

The rearrangement uses TRBV27 and TRBJ2-4; 7 bases align to TRBD2. The germline CDR1 and CDR2 sequences are MNHEY and SMNVEV (reference sequence). The V gene end was trimmed by 4 bases and the J gene end by 0 bases; junction bases not matched to a gene: 9. The CDR3 has 17 residues. The DNA for the CDR3 is TGTGCCAGCAGTTCTCAGACTAGCAGAAAAGCCAAAAACATTCAGTACTTC. It specifies CASSSQTSRKAKNIQYF.

This clone was counted a few times. The chain uses TRBV7-2 and TRBJ2-7; possible D gene TRBD2, 5 bases. Germline CDR1 reads SGHTA; CDR2 reads FQGNSA. The CDR3 extends over 16 amino acids. V was trimmed by 1 base and J by 3 bases, leaving 16 bases between them. This CDR3 is CASSLEGLTGSYEQYF. CDR3 DNA: TGTGCCAGCAGCTTAGAAGGCTTAACGGGGAGCTACGAGCAGTACTTC. The full variable domain, rest sourced from reference TRBV7-2 and TRBJ2-7, is GAGVSQSPSNKVTEKGKDVELRCDPISGHTALYWYRQSLGQGLEFLIYFQGNSAPDKSGLPSDRFSAERTGGSVSTLTIQRTQQEDSAVYLCASSLEGLTGSYEQYFGPGTRLTVT.